This entry is about one T cell receptor (beta chain). In the source study's methods: Quantification of nucleated cells was approximated via reference gene primer amplification. Only in-frame clones appear in the TCRdb table, and some are missing; sequencing was by immunoSEQ multiplex PCR. D and trimming were read from the DNA, whereas the V and J calls and clone size are those reported in that table. Here the sample spans 150,000 or so clones, around 85% being singletons. The V gene end was trimmed by 6 bases and the J gene end by 7 bases; junction bases not matched to a gene: 12. CDR3 length equals 15 residues. The germline gives CDR1 MNHEY, CDR2 SVGAGI. The sample belongs to a study of blood T cell repertoires in COVID-19. Study-wide context: Samples of COVID-19 (acute and convalescent) were obtained from the United States, Italy and Spain. In each case, the material was cDNA or gDNA derived from T cells, B-cell-depleted T cells, or PBMCs.

The gene calls are TRBV6-5 and TRBJ2-7; TRBD2 agrees at 10 bases. The TCR comes from a man aged 55 to 70 who had recovered from COVID-19. The material sequenced was peripheral blood. CDR3 nucleotide sequence: TGTGCCAGCAGCTACCCTTCTAGCGGGGGAGGGGAGCAGTACTTC. It specifies CASSYPSSGGGEQYF.